Listed below are T cell receptor beta chains from one sample, sequenced in a study of blood T cell repertoires in COVID-19. Sequenced by immunoSEQ multiplex PCR; TCRdb stores in-frame clones only, minus some. The table has approximately 530,000 clones, around nine tenths seen once. The sample comprised peripheral blood. The source is a woman between 45 and 65 years old with COVID-19, enrolled during active disease. CDR3s include the opening cysteine and the closing phenylalanine or tryptophan.

V	J	CDR3
TRBV4-2	TRBJ2-2	CASSERGQANTGELFF
TRBV6-6	TRBJ1-1	CASSYIRDTEAFF
TRBV11-2	TRBJ2-7	CASSLHGTSYEQYF
TRBV5-1	TRBJ1-1	CASSLTGVNTEAFF
TRBV4-1	TRBJ1-2	CASSQGAGTRPQGGYTF
TRBV28	TRBJ1-1	CASTPDRATNTEAFF
TRBV30	TRBJ2-5	CAWSVGPGQQETQYF
TRBV9	TRBJ2-7	CASSVLCRGYERGRRYEQYF
TRBV28	TRBJ2-3	CASSATSARGDTQYF
TRBV6-5	TRBJ2-2	CASSQDFGGELFF
TRBV6-6	TRBJ1-2	CASSYSTRANYGYTF
TRBV5-4	TRBJ2-3	CATRGASGGGTDTQYF
TRBV4-1	TRBJ1-1	CASSRGTEAFF
TRBV18	TRBJ1-5	CASSGSGVGNQPQHF
TRBV4-1	TRBJ2-7	CASSPSSGQTNFDYEQYF
TRBV10-3	TRBJ2-7	CAISIADGHEQYF
TRBV6-5	TRBJ1-2	CASRPDRGLDGYTF
TRBV27	TRBJ2-1	CASSFGTLDNEQFF
TRBV6-5	TRBJ2-1	CASPRGQLDEQFF
TRBV28	TRBJ1-5	CASSSELDRETDQPQHF
TRBV2	TRBJ1-5	CASSGDRFDQPQHF
TRBV21-1	TRBJ1-5	CASWTGRAQHF
TRBV5-1	TRBJ2-3	CASSQPGGAADTQYF
TRBV6-5	TRBJ2-3	CASSRTNTDTQYF
TRBV5-1	TRBJ2-5	CASRRSGRETQYF
TRBV5-3	TRBJ1-6	CARSLGAGGDPPDNNSPLHF
TRBV25-1	TRBJ1-2	CASSELGTALGEAGYTF
TRBV5-1	TRBJ2-7	CASRPGLAVSYEQYF
TRBV7-6	TRBJ2-2	CASSSGGPPGWGPGELFF
TRBV6-5	TRBJ1-2	CASEPRGARGYTF
TRBV2	TRBJ2-2	CASSGKPGENTGELFF
TRBV28	TRBJ1-1	CASSAALAGTEAFF
TRBV9	TRBJ1-2	CASSAGQGQGASNYGYTF
TRBV6-5	TRBJ2-3	CASSSRMSVYTQYF
TRBV7-2	TRBJ2-3	CASSPGGGRDTQYF
TRBV7-9	TRBJ1-1	CASTPMTVRRGRNTEAFF
TRBV6-1	TRBJ1-3	CASSEAGQGAGNTIYF
TRBV28	TRBJ1-6	CASSPRSGKTGGLNNSPLHF
TRBV9	TRBJ1-6	CASSAQQVGSPLHF
TRBV19	TRBJ1-1	CASSTRTGIGAFF
TRBV7-2	TRBJ2-3	CASSLLRGDPSTDTQYF
TRBV5-6	TRBJ1-2	CASNPARGANYGYTF
TRBV27	TRBJ1-4	CASSFAGTNEKLFF
TRBV27	TRBJ1-6	CASSPQTASPLHF
TRBV5-6	TRBJ2-7	CASTFLATSTYEQYF
TRBV7-2	TRBJ2-1	CASSLSQGSYNEQFF
TRBV5-6	TRBJ2-7	CASSLSGEGYEQYF
TRBV19	TRBJ1-1	CASSTRGMNTEAFF
TRBV3-1/TRBV3-2	TRBJ2-3	CASSQIGGITDTQYF
TRBV29-1	TRBJ1-1	CSGGGRDTEAFF
TRBV28	TRBJ1-1	CASSLLRGGGTEAFF
TRBV24-1	TRBJ1-2	CATRTELGYTF
TRBV3-1/TRBV3-2	TRBJ1-2	CASSQVPRANYGYTF
TRBV27	TRBJ1-4	CASRQGMREKLFF
TRBV19	TRBJ2-7	CASSQSGGPYEQYF
TRBV7-9	TRBJ2-2	CASSPSRGRTNTGELFF
TRBV12-3/TRBV12-4	TRBJ2-4	CASSLPRGIQYF